This entry features one T cell receptor beta chain sequence. The data stem from a study of blood T cell repertoires in COVID-19. Across the study: Researchers got acute and convalescent COVID-19 samples from the United States, Italy and Spain. Sources were T cells, B-cell-depleted T cells, or PBMCs; the material itself was cDNA or gDNA.

Libraries were prepared by immunoSEQ multiplex PCR; TCRdb keeps only in-frame clonotypes and omits some of them. The sample yields more than 95,000 clones, around 81% seen once. V was shortened by 3 bases and J by 0 bases, with 14 bases between the two germline ends. Germline V lookup: CDR1 KGHDR, CDR2 SFDVKD. The CDR3 extends over 17 amino acids. The TCR comes from a man between 60 and 75 years old with acute or convalescent COVID-19. This sequence joins TRBV24-1 and TRBJ1-5, with a weak D call TRBD1 (6 bases). The sample was peripheral blood. The CDR3 here is CATSDPQRGGSNQPQHF. The CDR3 nucleotides are TGTGCCACCAGTGATCCTCAAAGGGGGGGTAGCAATCAGCCCCAGCATTTT.